These T cell receptor beta chains were read from a single sample in a study of control samples from healthy donors and cancer patients. Sequenced by immunoSEQ multiplex PCR; TCRdb stores in-frame clones only, minus some. The sample carries 350,000 to 450,000 clones, approximately 92% recorded once. The specimen was PBMCs. All receptors derive from a middle-aged man with head and neck cancer. Each CDR3 is given with its conserved first and last residue. Each record gives: J gene, clone size, D gene, V gene, CDR3 DNA, CDR3 protein. The D gene is left open where the match is weak. Rows give clone size only sometimes, using once, few, many, or a class for an expanded clone.

j_call: TRBJ1-1; clone_size: -; d_call: -; v_call: TRBV28; cdr3_nt: TGTGCCAGCAGGGCCATGAACACTGAAGCTTTCTTT; cdr3_aa: CASRAMNTEAFF
j_call: TRBJ1-1; clone_size: -; d_call: TRBD1; v_call: TRBV7-3; cdr3_nt: TGTGCCAGCAGCCCGCTCGCCGGGGACAGGGGGCACACTGAAGCTTTCTTT; cdr3_aa: CASSPLAGDRGHTEAFF
j_call: TRBJ2-3; clone_size: -; d_call: -; v_call: TRBV7-9; cdr3_nt: TGTGCCAGCAGCTTAGGCGGTCCACGGGATACGCAGTATTTT; cdr3_aa: CASSLGGPRDTQYF
j_call: TRBJ1-5; clone_size: -; d_call: -; v_call: TRBV2; cdr3_nt: TGTGCCAGCAGTGAGTCAGGGGCTAATCAGCCCCAGCATTTT; cdr3_aa: CASSESGANQPQHF
j_call: TRBJ2-7; clone_size: -; d_call: TRBD2; v_call: TRBV28; cdr3_nt: TGTGCCAGCCGCTCAACGGTGGGGGGGTACGAGCAGTACTTC; cdr3_aa: CASRSTVGGYEQYF
j_call: TRBJ1-1; clone_size: -; d_call: -; v_call: TRBV24-1; cdr3_nt: TGTGCCACCAGTAAAGGCACTGAAGCTTTCTTT; cdr3_aa: CATSKGTEAFF
j_call: TRBJ1-3; clone_size: -; d_call: -; v_call: TRBV7-9; cdr3_nt: TGTGCCAGCAGCTTAGCGGCAGCATCTGGAAACACCATATATTTT; cdr3_aa: CASSLAAASGNTIYF
j_call: TRBJ1-2; clone_size: -; d_call: -; v_call: TRBV4-2; cdr3_nt: TGTGCCAGCAGCCAGGCTTTCTCGGAAACTAACTATGGCTACACCTTC; cdr3_aa: CASSQAFSETNYGYTF
j_call: TRBJ1-2; clone_size: -; d_call: -; v_call: TRBV7-9; cdr3_nt: TGTGCCAGCAGCTTAGCTTCCTTCTATGGCTACACCTTC; cdr3_aa: CASSLASFYGYTF
j_call: TRBJ2-6; clone_size: -; d_call: -; v_call: TRBV4-3; cdr3_nt: TGCGCCAGCAGCCAAACAGGCAGCTTTAACTCTGGGGCCAACGTCCTGACTTTC; cdr3_aa: CASSQTGSFNSGANVLTF
j_call: TRBJ2-1; clone_size: once; d_call: TRBD2; v_call: TRBV15; cdr3_nt: TGTGCCACCAGCAGAGCCAAGCTAGCGGGAGGGGTCTACAATGAGCAGTTCTTC; cdr3_aa: CATSRAKLAGGVYNEQFF
j_call: TRBJ1-4; clone_size: -; d_call: -; v_call: TRBV4-1; cdr3_nt: TGCGCCAGCAGCCAAGGGCCTGCGGACATCGGGGAAAAACTGTTTTTT; cdr3_aa: CASSQGPADIGEKLFF
j_call: TRBJ2-1; clone_size: -; d_call: -; v_call: TRBV30; cdr3_nt: TGTGCCTGGAGCCCCCAGTTCTTC; cdr3_aa: CAWSPQFF
j_call: TRBJ2-3; clone_size: -; d_call: TRBD2; v_call: TRBV3-1/TRBV3-2; cdr3_nt: TGTGCCAGCAGCCGAGTCTTAGCGGGAGTCGGCACAGATACGCAGTATTTT; cdr3_aa: CASSRVLAGVGTDTQYF
j_call: TRBJ2-3; clone_size: -; d_call: -; v_call: TRBV12-3/TRBV12-4; cdr3_nt: TGTGCCAGCAGTAGCGGCCGAGATACGCAGTATTTT; cdr3_aa: CASSSGRDTQYF
j_call: TRBJ1-1; clone_size: -; d_call: -; v_call: TRBV4-2; cdr3_nt: TGTGCCAGCAGCCAAGATCCTCACCCTCGAGGGACTGAAGCTTTCTTT; cdr3_aa: CASSQDPHPRGTEAFF
j_call: TRBJ1-4; clone_size: -; d_call: TRBD1; v_call: TRBV9; cdr3_nt: TGTGCCAGCAGCGTAGATACAGGGGGAACTAATGAAAAACTGTTTTTT; cdr3_aa: CASSVDTGGTNEKLFF
j_call: TRBJ2-1; clone_size: -; d_call: -; v_call: TRBV6-4; cdr3_nt: TGTGCCAGCAGTGACACAGACGGGGCAGCCTACAATGAGCAGTTCTTC; cdr3_aa: CASSDTDGAAYNEQFF
j_call: TRBJ1-3; clone_size: -; d_call: TRBD1; v_call: TRBV30; cdr3_nt: TGTGCCTGGAGTCAAACGACAGGGCTTTCTGGAAACACCATATATTTT; cdr3_aa: CAWSQTTGLSGNTIYF
j_call: TRBJ1-5; clone_size: -; d_call: TRBD1; v_call: TRBV7-2; cdr3_nt: TGTGCCAGCAGCTTAGATAACAGGGGAAATCAGCCCCAGCATTTT; cdr3_aa: CASSLDNRGNQPQHF
j_call: TRBJ1-2; clone_size: -; d_call: TRBD1; v_call: TRBV6-5; cdr3_nt: TGTGCCAGCAGTTACGACAGGGTGGATGGCTACACCTTC; cdr3_aa: CASSYDRVDGYTF
j_call: TRBJ2-7; clone_size: -; d_call: -; v_call: TRBV7-2; cdr3_nt: TGTGCCAGCAGCTTAGGCGCTTTAAGCTACGAGCAGTACTTC; cdr3_aa: CASSLGALSYEQYF
j_call: TRBJ2-7; clone_size: -; d_call: TRBD2; v_call: TRBV6-5; cdr3_nt: TGTGCCAGCAGTTACTCTAGCGGGAGATCGAGCGAGCAGTACTTC; cdr3_aa: CASSYSSGRSSEQYF
j_call: TRBJ2-7; clone_size: -; d_call: TRBD1; v_call: TRBV7-2; cdr3_nt: TGTGCCAGCAGCCCCCGACAGGGGGCCTACGAGCAGTACTTC; cdr3_aa: CASSPRQGAYEQYF
j_call: TRBJ2-5; clone_size: once; d_call: -; v_call: TRBV29-1; cdr3_nt: TGCAGCGTTGCCCGACTAGTCCAAGAGACCCAGTACTTC; cdr3_aa: CSVARLVQETQYF
j_call: TRBJ2-3; clone_size: -; d_call: -; v_call: TRBV5-6; cdr3_nt: TGTGCCAGCAGCTTGGGGGAGGGGACAGGACCCCTCACAGATACGCAGTATTTT; cdr3_aa: CASSLGEGTGPLTDTQYF
j_call: TRBJ1-2; clone_size: -; d_call: -; v_call: TRBV19; cdr3_nt: TGTGCCAGTAGTCCCCGGGAGGATGTATTCGGCTACACCTTC; cdr3_aa: CASSPREDVFGYTF
j_call: TRBJ2-3; clone_size: -; d_call: -; v_call: TRBV7-9; cdr3_nt: TGTGCCAGCAGCCAACCTGATACGCAGTATTTT; cdr3_aa: CASSQPDTQYF
j_call: TRBJ1-1; clone_size: -; d_call: TRBD1; v_call: TRBV28; cdr3_nt: TGTGCCAGCAGGTATCAACAGGGGAGGAGGATGAACACTGAAGCTTTCTTT; cdr3_aa: CASRYQQGRRMNTEAFF
j_call: TRBJ2-5; clone_size: -; d_call: TRBD2; v_call: TRBV24-1; cdr3_nt: TGTGCCACCAGTGCCAGCGGGGCCCAAGAGACCCAGTACTTC; cdr3_aa: CATSASGAQETQYF
j_call: TRBJ2-1; clone_size: -; d_call: -; v_call: TRBV18; cdr3_nt: TGTGCCAGCAAGGACAGCTCCTACAATGAGCAGTTCTTC; cdr3_aa: CASKDSSYNEQFF
j_call: TRBJ2-3; clone_size: -; d_call: -; v_call: TRBV27; cdr3_nt: TGTGCCAGCAGTTTAGCCGGAAGAACAGGGCGCTTCTCAGATACGCAGTATTTT; cdr3_aa: CASSLAGRTGRFSDTQYF
j_call: TRBJ2-7; clone_size: -; d_call: TRBD1; v_call: TRBV15; cdr3_nt: TGTGCCACCAGCAGAGATCGGACAGGGGTGTACGAGCAGTACTTC; cdr3_aa: CATSRDRTGVYEQYF
j_call: TRBJ1-1; clone_size: once; d_call: -; v_call: TRBV6-2/TRBV6-3; cdr3_nt: TGTGCCAGCAGCCGGAATGACCAGAGGTGGACTGAAGCTTTCTTT; cdr3_aa: CASSRNDQRWTEAFF
j_call: TRBJ2-3; clone_size: -; d_call: -; v_call: TRBV18; cdr3_nt: TGTGCCAGCTCCCCCGGCCTGGGGACAGATACGCAGTATTTT; cdr3_aa: CASSPGLGTDTQYF
j_call: TRBJ2-7; clone_size: -; d_call: -; v_call: TRBV27; cdr3_nt: TGTGCCAGCAGTTTGGTGGGCAGTCCCTACGAGCAGTACTTC; cdr3_aa: CASSLVGSPYEQYF
j_call: TRBJ2-2; clone_size: -; d_call: TRBD2; v_call: TRBV27; cdr3_nt: TGTGCCAGCGCCTGGGGCGGGGGGGGAGACACCGGGGAGCTGTTTTTT; cdr3_aa: CASAWGGGGDTGELFF
j_call: TRBJ2-5; clone_size: -; d_call: -; v_call: TRBV11-2; cdr3_nt: TGTGCCAGCAGCTTCACGGAGACCCAGTACTTC; cdr3_aa: CASSFTETQYF
j_call: TRBJ2-7; clone_size: -; d_call: -; v_call: TRBV3-1/TRBV3-2; cdr3_nt: TGTGCCAGCAGCCAAGGAGGGGACGGGCAGGAGCAGTACTTC; cdr3_aa: CASSQGGDGQEQYF
j_call: TRBJ2-1; clone_size: few; d_call: TRBD1; v_call: TRBV7-8; cdr3_nt: TGTGCCAGCAGCCCCTATGGGACAGGTTCCTACAATGAGCAGTTCTTC; cdr3_aa: CASSPYGTGSYNEQFF
j_call: TRBJ2-7; clone_size: -; d_call: -; v_call: TRBV25-1; cdr3_nt: TGTGCCAGCAGTGACCAACTACGGAGTTCGTACTACGAGCAGTACTTC; cdr3_aa: CASSDQLRSSYYEQYF
j_call: TRBJ2-1; clone_size: -; d_call: -; v_call: TRBV6-2/TRBV6-3; cdr3_nt: TGTGCCAGCAGTACGCCCAGGGGACGGCGCAATGAGCAGTTCTTC; cdr3_aa: CASSTPRGRRNEQFF
j_call: TRBJ2-3; clone_size: -; d_call: -; v_call: TRBV29-1; cdr3_nt: TGCAGCGTTGAAAATCAACAGGATACGCAGTATTTT; cdr3_aa: CSVENQQDTQYF
j_call: TRBJ2-2; clone_size: once; d_call: TRBD1; v_call: TRBV4-2; cdr3_nt: TGTGCCAGCAGCCAAGATGGTACGAGTGGGACAGGGGTTGCGGGGGAGCTGTTTTTT; cdr3_aa: CASSQDGTSGTGVAGELFF